The following is a T cell receptor beta chain sequence with its context. The sample belongs to a study of control samples from healthy donors and cancer patients. Germline values: CDR1 LGHDT, CDR2 YNNKEL (reference sequence). CDR3 length: 20 residues. V shed 1 base, J shed 1 base, and the junction held 13 bases outside the gene matches. Here immunoSEQ multiplex PCR was the method, and the copy in TCRdb shows in-frame clones only, minus some. This table has under 300,000 clones, roughly 87% appearing once. The chain carries TRBV3-1 (or the pseudogene TRBV3-2) and TRBJ2-6; 7 positions match TRBD1. This sequence was found in a woman aged 60-75 years with lung cancer. Sequenced sample: PBMCs. The chain's CDR3 is CASSQVTRQGIKSGANVLTF. CDR3 nucleotide sequence: TGTGCCAGCAGCCAAGTCACGAGACAGGGTATCAAATCTGGGGCCAACGTCCTGACTTTC.